Described below is a single T cell receptor beta chain sequence and its context. Antigen specificity is unknown. The sort gate was single viable CD3+CD4+CD8-CD45RO+ cells for memory CD4+ T cells. After thawing, CD4+ T cells were positively selected. Some clones are missing from TCRdb's copy, which holds only in-frame ones; the method was immunoSEQ multiplex PCR. The table includes under 75,000 clones, 60% to 85% detected once. The data are from a study of memory CD4+ T cells and cytomegalovirus serostatus. Study outcomes and limitations: Median bootstrapped AUC for CMV status was just over 0.94 originally, about 0.9 US-trained.

The V gene lost 4 bases and the J gene lost 0 bases, with 13 bases spanning the gap. The CDR3 runs 16 residues. In germline, CDR1 is MNHNS, CDR2 SASEGT. This sequence originates from an adult in good health and CMV-seronegative. Some clones in this sample may be carry-over from other donors' samples. The gene calls are TRBV6-1 and TRBJ1-3; weak D call: TRBD1 (6 bases). What was sequenced was memory CD4+ T cells from blood. The CDR3 here is CASSATGGYSGNTIYF. The CDR3 region has the DNA TGTGCCAGCAGTGCGACAGGAGGCTACTCTGGAAACACCATATATTTT.